The 7 T cell receptor beta chains in this list originate from one sample, sequenced in a study of post-analysis software for immune sequencing data. cDNA libraries of TCR beta carried unique molecular identifiers. TCRdb reanalysed the PCR reads using MiXCR and keeps one entry per CDR3 protein. The data show roughly 400,000 distinct CDR3 sequences, approximately 38% seen once. Study results and caveats: When patients were compared with controls, four or five TRBV segments were more frequent, TRBV5-6, TRBV5-1 and TRBV20-1 among them.

No antigen has been identified for these receptors. Material: blood. These receptor sequences come from a girl aged 2 to 9 with multiple sclerosis.

Remarks on this clonotype: The junction does not match germline at one end; this may be a read error. The chain combines TRBV3-1 with TRBJ2-7, with 12 bases that match TRBD2. Germline V gives CDR1 LGHDT, CDR2 YNNKEL (reference sequence). CDR3 size: 16 residues. DNA of the CDR3: TGCGCCAGCAGCCAAGATCTAGCGGGGGGGCCCTACGAGCAGTACTTC. It specifies CASSQDLAGGPYEQYF.

This chain uses TRBV12-3 or TRBV12-4 with TRBJ2-1; 10 bases fit TRBD2. V lost 5 bases and J lost 6; bases outside the gene matches: 7. CDR3 size: 15 residues. The CDR3 coding sequence is TGTGCCAGCAGTGCCCGACTAGCGGGTGTCAATGAGCAGTTCTTC. It translates to CASSARLAGVNEQFF.

The chain carries TRBV24-1 and TRBJ2-3; D is possibly TRBD1 (6 bases). The germline V gene encodes CDR1 KGHDR and CDR2 SFDVKD. The length of the CDR3 is 16 residues. The V end lost 4 bases, the J end lost 2 bases, and 15 bases lay between the germline ends. This CDR3 is CATSDYRGGFTDTQYF. DNA of the CDR3: TGTGCCACCAGTGACTATAGAGGGGGTTTCACAGATACGCAGTATTTT.

This clonotype was counted a single time. The chain is built from TRBV27 and TRBJ1-4; D perhaps matches TRBD1 (5 bases). The CDR3 has 15 amino acids. Germline V gene sequence: CDR1 MNHEY, CDR2 SMNVEV (reference sequence). V lost 4 bases and J lost 5, with 14 bases in between. The CDR3 coding sequence is TGTGCCAGCAGTTGGCGGGGCGCCCCGAATGAAAAACTGTTTTTT. It specifies CASSWRGAPNEKLFF.

The CDR3: CSAVQAGAWIQYF. The CDR3 DNA follows: TGCAGTGCTGTTCAAGCGGGAGCGTGGATTCAGTACTTC. This sequence joins TRBV20-1 and TRBJ2-4; 8 bases line up with TRBD2. The CDR3 has 13 residues. J lost 10 bases, V lost 5 bases, and 10 bases had no gene match. Germline V lookup: CDR1 DFQATT, CDR2 SNEGSKA (reference sequence).

This clonotype was picked up many times. The chain has TRBV20-1 and TRBJ2-7; 8 nucleotides line up with TRBD2. The CDR3 has 14 residues. The V segment lost 3 bases and the J segment 4 bases; nucleotides outside the gene matches: 8. Per germline, CDR1 DFQATT and CDR2 SNEGSKA (reference sequence). The DNA for the CDR3 is TGCAGTGCTAGGTCAGCGGGAGTGGATTACGAGCAGTACTTC. This translates into CSARSAGVDYEQYF.

The V and J genes are TRBV15 and TRBJ2-4; a weak D match, TRBD2 (6 bases). Trimming left V 5 bases short and J 2 bases short, with 22 bases between. The length of the CDR3 is 18 residues. The germline CDR1 and CDR2 sequences are LNHNV and YYDKDF (reference sequence). The CDR3 is CATSPASLWEDSKNIQYF. CDR3 DNA sequence: TGTGCCACCAGCCCAGCAAGCCTGTGGGAGGATTCCAAAAACATTCAGTACTTC.